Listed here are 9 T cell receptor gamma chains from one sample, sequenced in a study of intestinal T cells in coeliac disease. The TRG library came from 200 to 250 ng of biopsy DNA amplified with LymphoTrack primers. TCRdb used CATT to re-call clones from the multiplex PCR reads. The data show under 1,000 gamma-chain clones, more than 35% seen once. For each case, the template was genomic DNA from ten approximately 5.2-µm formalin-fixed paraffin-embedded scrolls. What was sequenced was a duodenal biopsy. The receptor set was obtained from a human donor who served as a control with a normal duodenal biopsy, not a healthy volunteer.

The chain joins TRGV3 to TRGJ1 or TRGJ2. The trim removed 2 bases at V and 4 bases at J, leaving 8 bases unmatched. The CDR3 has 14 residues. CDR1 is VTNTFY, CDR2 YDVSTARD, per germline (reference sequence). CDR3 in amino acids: CATWDKALYYKKLF. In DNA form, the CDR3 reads TGTGCCACCTGGGACAAGGCCCTCTATTATAAGAAACTCTTT.

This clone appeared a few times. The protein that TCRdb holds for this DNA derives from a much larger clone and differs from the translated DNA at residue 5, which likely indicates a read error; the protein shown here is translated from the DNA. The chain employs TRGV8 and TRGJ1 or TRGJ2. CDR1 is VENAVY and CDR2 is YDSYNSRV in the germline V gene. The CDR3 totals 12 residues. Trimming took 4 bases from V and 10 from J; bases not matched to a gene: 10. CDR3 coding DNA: TGTGCCACCTGGGAATCCCACCCGAAGAAACTCTTT. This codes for CATWESHPKKLF.

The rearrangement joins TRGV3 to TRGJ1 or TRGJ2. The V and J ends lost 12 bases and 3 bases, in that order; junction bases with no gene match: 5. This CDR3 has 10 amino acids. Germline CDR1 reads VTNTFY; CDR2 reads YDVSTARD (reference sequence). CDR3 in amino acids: CAPLYYKKLF. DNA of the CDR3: TGTGCCCCCCTTTATTATAAGAAACTCTTT.

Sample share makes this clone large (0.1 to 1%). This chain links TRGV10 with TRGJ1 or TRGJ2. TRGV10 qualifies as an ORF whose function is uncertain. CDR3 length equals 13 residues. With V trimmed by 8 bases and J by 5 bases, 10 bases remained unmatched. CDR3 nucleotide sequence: TGTGCTGCGTGGGATTCCAAGGATTATAAGAAACTCTTT. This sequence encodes CAAWDSKDYKKLF.

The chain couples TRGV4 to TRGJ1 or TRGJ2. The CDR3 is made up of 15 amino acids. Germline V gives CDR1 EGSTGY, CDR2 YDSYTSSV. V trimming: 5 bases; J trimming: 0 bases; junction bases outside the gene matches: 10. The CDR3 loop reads CATWGNTSNYYKKLF. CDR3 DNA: TGTGCCACCTGGGGGAACACTTCGAATTATTATAAGAAACTCTTT.

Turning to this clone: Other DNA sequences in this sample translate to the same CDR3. This chain's CDR3 is CALRGGYYKKLF. Here the CDR3 DNA reads TGTGCCCTTCGAGGAGGGTATTATAAGAAACTCTTT. The chain is built from TRGV3 and TRGJ1 or TRGJ2. V dropped 12 bases and J dropped 4; count of bases not matched to a gene: 12. CDR1 VTNTFY and CDR2 YDVSTARD come from the germline V gene (reference sequence). The CDR3 is made up of 12 amino acids.

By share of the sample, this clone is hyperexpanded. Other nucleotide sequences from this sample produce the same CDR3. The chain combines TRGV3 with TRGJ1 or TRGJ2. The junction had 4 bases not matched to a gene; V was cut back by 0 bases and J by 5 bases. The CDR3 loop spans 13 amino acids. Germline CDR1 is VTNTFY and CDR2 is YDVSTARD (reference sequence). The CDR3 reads CATWDRPHYKKLF. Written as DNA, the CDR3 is TGTGCCACCTGGGACAGGCCTCATTATAAGAAACTCTTT.

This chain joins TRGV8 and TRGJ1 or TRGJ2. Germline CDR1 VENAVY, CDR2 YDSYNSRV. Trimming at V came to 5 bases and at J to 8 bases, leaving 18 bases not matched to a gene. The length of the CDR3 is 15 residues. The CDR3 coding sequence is TGTGCCACCTGGGTCCCTTCCCTTTTCGATCATAAGAAACTCTTT. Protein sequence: CATWVPSLFDHKKLF.

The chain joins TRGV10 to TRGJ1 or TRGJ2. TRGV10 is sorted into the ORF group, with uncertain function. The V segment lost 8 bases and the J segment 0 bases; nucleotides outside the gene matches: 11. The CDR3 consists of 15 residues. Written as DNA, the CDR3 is TGTGCTGCGTGGGATTATATGTCGAATTATTATAAGAAACTCTTT. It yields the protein CAAWDYMSNYYKKLF.